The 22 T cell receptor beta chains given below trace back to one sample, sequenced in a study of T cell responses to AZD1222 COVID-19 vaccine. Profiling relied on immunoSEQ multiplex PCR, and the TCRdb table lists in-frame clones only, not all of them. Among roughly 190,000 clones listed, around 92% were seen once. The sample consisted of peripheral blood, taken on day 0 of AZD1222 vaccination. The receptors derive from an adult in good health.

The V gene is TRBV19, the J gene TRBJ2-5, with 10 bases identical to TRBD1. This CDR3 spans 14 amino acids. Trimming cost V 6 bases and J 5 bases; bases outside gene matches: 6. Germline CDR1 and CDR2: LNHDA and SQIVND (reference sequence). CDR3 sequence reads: CASSGTGEVETQYF. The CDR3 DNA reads TGTGCCAGTAGCGGGACAGGGGAGGTTGAGACCCAGTACTTC.

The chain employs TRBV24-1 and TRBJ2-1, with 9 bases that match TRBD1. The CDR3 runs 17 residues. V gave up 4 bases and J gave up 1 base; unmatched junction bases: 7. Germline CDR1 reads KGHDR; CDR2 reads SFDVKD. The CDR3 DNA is TGTGCCACCAGTGAGTCACAGGGGGCAGGGTCCTACAATGAGCAGTTCTTC. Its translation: CATSESQGAGSYNEQFF.

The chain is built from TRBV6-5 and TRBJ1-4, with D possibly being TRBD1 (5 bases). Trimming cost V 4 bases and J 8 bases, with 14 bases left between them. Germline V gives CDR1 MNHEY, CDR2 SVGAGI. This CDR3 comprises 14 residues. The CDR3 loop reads CASSFQGVGEKLFF. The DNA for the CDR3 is TGTGCCAGCAGTTTCCAGGGTGTAGGGGAAAAACTGTTTTTT.

DNA for the CDR3: TGTGCCAGCAGCCCTAATCTTGGAATTCATTCACCCCTCCACTTT. Protein: CASSPNLGIHSPLHF. This chain links TRBV7-9 with TRBJ1-6; unclear D gene. Trimming took 5 bases from V and 8 from J, leaving 16 bases between them. This CDR3 is 15 amino acids long. Germline V CDR1 and CDR2: SEHNR, FQNEAQ (reference sequence).

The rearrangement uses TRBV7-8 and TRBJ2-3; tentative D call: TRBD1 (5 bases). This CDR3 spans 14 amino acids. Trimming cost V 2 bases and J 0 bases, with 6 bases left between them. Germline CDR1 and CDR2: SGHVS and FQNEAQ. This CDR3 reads CASSLTGSTDTQYF. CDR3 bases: TGTGCCAGCAGCTTAACAGGAAGCACAGATACGCAGTATTTT.

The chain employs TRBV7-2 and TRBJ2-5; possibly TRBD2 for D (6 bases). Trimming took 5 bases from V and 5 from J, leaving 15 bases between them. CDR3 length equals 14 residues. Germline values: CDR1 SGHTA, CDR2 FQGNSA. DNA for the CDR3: TGTGCCAGCAGCAAAAGGGGAGGTGGGGAGACCCAGTACTTC. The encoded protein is CASSKRGGGETQYF.

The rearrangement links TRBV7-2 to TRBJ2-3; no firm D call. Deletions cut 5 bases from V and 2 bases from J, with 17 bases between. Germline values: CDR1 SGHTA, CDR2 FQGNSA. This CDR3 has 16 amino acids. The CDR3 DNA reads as TGTGCCAGCAGCCGCGACCGGGCCCTTTCCACAGATACGCAGTATTTT. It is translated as CASSRDRALSTDTQYF. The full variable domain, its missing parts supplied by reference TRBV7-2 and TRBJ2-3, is GAGVSQSPSNKVTEKGKDVELRCDPISGHTALYWYRQSLGQGLEFLIYFQGNSAPDKSGLPSDRFSAERTGGSVSTLTIQRTQQEDSAVYLCASSRDRALSTDTQYFGPGTRLTVL.

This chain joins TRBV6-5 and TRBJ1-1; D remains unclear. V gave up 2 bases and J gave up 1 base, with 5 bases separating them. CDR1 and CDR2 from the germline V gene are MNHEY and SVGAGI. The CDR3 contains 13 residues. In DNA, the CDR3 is TGTGCCAGCAGTTACGAGCGGAACACTGAAGCTTTCTTT. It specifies CASSYERNTEAFF.

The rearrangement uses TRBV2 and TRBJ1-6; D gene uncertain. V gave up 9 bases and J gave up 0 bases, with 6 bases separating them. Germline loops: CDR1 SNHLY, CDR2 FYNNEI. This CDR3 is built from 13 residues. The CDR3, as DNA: TGTGCCAGTTTGGGCTCCTATAATTCACCCCTCCACTTT. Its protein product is CASLGSYNSPLHF.

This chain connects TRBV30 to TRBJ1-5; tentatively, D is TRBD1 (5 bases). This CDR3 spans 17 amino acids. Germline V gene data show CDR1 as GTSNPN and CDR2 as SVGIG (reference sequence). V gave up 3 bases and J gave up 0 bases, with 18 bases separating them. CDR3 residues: CAWSPGRSGDSNQPQHF. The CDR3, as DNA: TGTGCCTGGAGCCCCGGGCGTTCGGGGGATAGCAATCAGCCCCAGCATTTT.

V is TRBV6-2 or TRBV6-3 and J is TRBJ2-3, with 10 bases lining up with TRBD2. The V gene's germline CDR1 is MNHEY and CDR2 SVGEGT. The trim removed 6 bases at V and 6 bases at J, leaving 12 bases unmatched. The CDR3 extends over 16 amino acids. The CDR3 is CASSPPSGGAWDTQYF. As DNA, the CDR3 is TGTGCCAGCAGCCCGCCCAGCGGGGGGGCGTGGGATACGCAGTATTTT.

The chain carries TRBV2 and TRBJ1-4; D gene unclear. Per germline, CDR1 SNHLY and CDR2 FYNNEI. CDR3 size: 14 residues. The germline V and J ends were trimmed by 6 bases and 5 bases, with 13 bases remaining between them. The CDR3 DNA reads TGTGCCAGCAGAGTCCGGGTCTCCAATGAAAAACTGTTTTTT. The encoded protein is CASRVRVSNEKLFF.

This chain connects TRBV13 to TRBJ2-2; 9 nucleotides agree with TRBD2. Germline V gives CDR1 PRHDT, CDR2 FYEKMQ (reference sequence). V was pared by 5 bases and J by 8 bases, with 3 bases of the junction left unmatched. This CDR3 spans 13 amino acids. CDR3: CASSPAGGGELFF. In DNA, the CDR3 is TGTGCCAGCAGCCCAGCGGGGGGAGGGGAGCTGTTTTTT.

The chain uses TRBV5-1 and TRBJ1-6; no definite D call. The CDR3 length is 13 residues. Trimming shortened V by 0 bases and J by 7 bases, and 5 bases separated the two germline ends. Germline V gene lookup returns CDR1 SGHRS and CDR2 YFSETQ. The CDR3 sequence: CASSLDGNSPLHF. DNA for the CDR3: TGCGCCAGCAGCTTGGACGGAAATTCACCCCTCCACTTT.

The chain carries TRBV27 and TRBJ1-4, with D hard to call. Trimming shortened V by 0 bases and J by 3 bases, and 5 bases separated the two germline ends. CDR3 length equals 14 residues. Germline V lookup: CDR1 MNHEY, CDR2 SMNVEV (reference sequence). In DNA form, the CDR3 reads TGTGCCAGCAGTTTATCGTTCGCTAATGAAAAACTGTTTTTT. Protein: CASSLSFANEKLFF.

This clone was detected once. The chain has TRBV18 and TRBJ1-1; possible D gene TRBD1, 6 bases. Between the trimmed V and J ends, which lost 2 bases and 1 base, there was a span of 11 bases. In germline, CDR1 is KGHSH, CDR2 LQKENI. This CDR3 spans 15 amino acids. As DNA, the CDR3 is TGTGCCAGCTCACCAAGGGGGACGGCGAACACTGAAGCTTTCTTT. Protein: CASSPRGTANTEAFF.

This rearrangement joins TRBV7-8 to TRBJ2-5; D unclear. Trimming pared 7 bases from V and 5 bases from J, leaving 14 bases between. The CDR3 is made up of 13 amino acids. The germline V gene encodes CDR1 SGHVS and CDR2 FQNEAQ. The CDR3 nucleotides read TGTGCCAGCACCCCCCGGACCGTGGAGACCCAGTACTTC. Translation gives CASTPRTVETQYF.

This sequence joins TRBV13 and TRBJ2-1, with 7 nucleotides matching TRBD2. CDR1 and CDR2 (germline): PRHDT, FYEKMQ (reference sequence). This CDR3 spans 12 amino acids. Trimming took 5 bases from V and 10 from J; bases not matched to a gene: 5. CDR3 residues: CASSLAGVEQFF. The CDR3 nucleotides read TGTGCCAGCAGCCTCGCGGGGGTGGAGCAGTTCTTC.

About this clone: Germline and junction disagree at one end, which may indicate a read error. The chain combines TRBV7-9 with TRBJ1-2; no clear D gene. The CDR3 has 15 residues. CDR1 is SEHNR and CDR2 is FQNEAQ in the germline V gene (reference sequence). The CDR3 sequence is CASNLDLAANYGYTF. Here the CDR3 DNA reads TGTGCCAGCAACTTAGATTTGGCAGCTAACTATGGCTACACCTTC.

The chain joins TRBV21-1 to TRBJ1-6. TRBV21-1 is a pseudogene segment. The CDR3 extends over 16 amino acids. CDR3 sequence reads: CASSRRVEMANSPLHF. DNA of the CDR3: TGTGCCAGCAGTAGGCGGGTTGAGATGGCAAATTCACCCCTCCACTTT.

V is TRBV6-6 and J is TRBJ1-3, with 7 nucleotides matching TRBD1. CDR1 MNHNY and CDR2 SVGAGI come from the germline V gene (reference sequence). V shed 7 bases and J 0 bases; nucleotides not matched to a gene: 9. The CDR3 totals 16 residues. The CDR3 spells CASTSPGTVSGNTIYF. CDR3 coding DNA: TGTGCCAGCACTAGCCCCGGGACAGTCTCTGGAAACACCATATATTTT.

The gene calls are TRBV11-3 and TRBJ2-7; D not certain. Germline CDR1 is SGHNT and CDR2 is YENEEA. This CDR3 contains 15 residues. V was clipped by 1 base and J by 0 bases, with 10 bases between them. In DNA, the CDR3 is TGTGCCAGCAGCTTAGGTGGGGATAGCTCCTACGAGCAGTACTTC. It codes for CASSLGGDSSYEQYF.